This T cell receptor beta chain comes out of a study of blood T cells in healthy people across ages. Broader study findings: There was a strong correlation between TCR beta diversity and naive T cell percentage.

The table lists this clonotype with a few counts. Antigen: not known. Trimming took off 3 bases at V and 2 bases at J, with 13 bases between the two ends. Germline V gives CDR1 SGHRS, CDR2 YFSETQ. This CDR3 has 15 residues. Then a second PCR, running roughly 6 to 11 cycles, was carried out with a sample-barcoded 5' primer and a J-beta primer mix. Each CDR3 protein is one row after TCRdb ran MiXCR on the 5' RACE reads. The sample yields roughly 1,800,000 distinct CDR3 sequences, around 48% seen once. The TCR comes from a woman aged 40 to 49 in good health. This chain connects TRBV5-1 to TRBJ2-3, with D perhaps matching TRBD1 (6 bases). Sequenced sample: blood. The CDR3 DNA reads TGCGCCAGCAGCTCAGACGACAGGAACACAGATACGCAGTATTTT. Its protein product is CASSSDDRNTDTQYF. Variable domain in full (rest from reference TRBV5-1 and TRBJ2-3): KAGVTQTPRYLIKTRGQQVTLSCSPISGHRSVSWYQQTPGQGLQFLFEYFSETQRNKGNFPGRFSGRQFSNSRSEMNVSTLELGDSALYLCASSSDDRNTDTQYFGPGTRLTVL.